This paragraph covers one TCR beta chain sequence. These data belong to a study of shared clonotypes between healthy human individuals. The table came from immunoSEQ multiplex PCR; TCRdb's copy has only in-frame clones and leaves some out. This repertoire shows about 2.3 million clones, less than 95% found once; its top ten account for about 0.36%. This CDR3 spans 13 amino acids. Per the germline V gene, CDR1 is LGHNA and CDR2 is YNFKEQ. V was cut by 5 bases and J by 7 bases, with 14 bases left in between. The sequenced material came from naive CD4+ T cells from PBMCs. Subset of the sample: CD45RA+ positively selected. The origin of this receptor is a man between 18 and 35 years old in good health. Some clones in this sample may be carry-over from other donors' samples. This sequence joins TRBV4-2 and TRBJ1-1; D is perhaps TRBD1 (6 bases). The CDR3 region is CASSVPGVGEAFF. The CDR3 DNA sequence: TGTGCCAGCAGCGTTCCAGGGGTAGGTGAAGCTTTCTTT.